This TCR beta chain emerged from a study of blood T cell repertoires in COVID-19 (dated by TCRdb to 2019 to 2021). At the level of the whole study: Collaborator samples came from the United States, Italy and Spain and covered acute and convalescent phases of COVID-19. The material from the prospective study consisted of cDNA or gDNA derived from T cells, B-cell-depleted T cells, or PBMCs. Deeply sampled blood TCRbeta repertoires from subjects exposed to, actively infected with, or recovered from COVID-19 were included in the dataset. The repertoires were released in a freely available public database meant as a resource for research on the immune response to SARS-CoV-2. Samples were obtained from the ongoing ImmuneRACE study (first 160 participants) and from approximately 1,200 subjects provided by 6 global collaborators. Nearly every sample came with metadata listing a de-identified subject ID, COVID-19 status, age in years and sex. Where available, HLA class I and class II types were obtained from metadata supplied by the sample provider rather than from assay-based typing. Overall study outcomes, separate from this receptor: The quantity of clinical and demographic metadata differed by source and by participant and was supplied without curation.

Each collaborating institution followed its own protocols to collect whole blood in K2EDTA tubes. Collaborator samples were shipped for TCRbeta analysis as frozen whole blood, isolated PBMCs, or DNA extracted from either sample type. The immunoSEQ Assay, a bias-controlled multiplex PCR, was used to amplify TCRbeta CDR3 regions from genomic DNA. In the original analysis: The number of nucleated cells in each sample was estimated from the amplification of reference gene primers within the assay. To quantify the absolute abundance of each unique TCRbeta CDR3 rearrangement, sequence reads were collapsed and filtered. For each sample, productive Simpson clonality was calculated as the square root of Simpson's diversity index over productive rearrangements. TCRdb stores this immuneACCESS table with in-frame sequences only. Part of the clones is absent; in the studies checked, under half of the shortfall reflects unresolved V genes, and no reason is known for the rest. Clone size and the V and J calls come from that table; the DNA yielded D and trimming. Counted in this sample were some 30,000 clones; around 90% of them appeared once. Jointly, the top ten make up roughly 28% of the sample.

To note about this clone: Its specific antigen is unknown. Per-base quality was not reported, and no clone a single base away is much larger than it.

From the germline V gene (reference sequence), CDR1 is LNHDA and CDR2 is SQIVND. Trimming at the junction amounts to 10 bases on V and 0 bases on J, and the germline ends lie 15 bases apart. The CDR3 runs 14 amino acids, cysteine and phenylalanine included. CDR3 DNA only is kept here, 42 bases in frame from base 1. Sequencing was done on a sample of peripheral blood. The chain couples TRBV19 to TRBJ1-2; perhaps TRBD1 is the D gene, with 5 bases matching. This sequence was found in a human donor in a cohort sampled during active COVID-19. Here the CDR3 is given as CATLGGGSNYGYTF. The DNA reads as follows: TGTGCCACCCTCGGGGGGGGGTCTAACTATGGCTACACCTTC.